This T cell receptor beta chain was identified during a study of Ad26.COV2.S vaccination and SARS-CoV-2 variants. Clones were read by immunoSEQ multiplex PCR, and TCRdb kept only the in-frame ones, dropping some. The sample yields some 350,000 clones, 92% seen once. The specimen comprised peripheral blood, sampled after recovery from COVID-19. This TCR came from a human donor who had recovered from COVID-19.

CDR3 sequence reads: CASSSERRGYEQYF. CDR3 nucleotide sequence: TGTGCCAGCAGTTCCGAGCGAAGAGGTTACGAGCAGTACTTC. The J gene is TRBJ2-7, the V gene TRBV6-5, with unresolved D. Trimming stripped 4 bases from V and 4 bases from J, with 14 bases between. This CDR3 contains 14 residues. The germline V gene has CDR1 MNHEY and CDR2 SVGAGI.